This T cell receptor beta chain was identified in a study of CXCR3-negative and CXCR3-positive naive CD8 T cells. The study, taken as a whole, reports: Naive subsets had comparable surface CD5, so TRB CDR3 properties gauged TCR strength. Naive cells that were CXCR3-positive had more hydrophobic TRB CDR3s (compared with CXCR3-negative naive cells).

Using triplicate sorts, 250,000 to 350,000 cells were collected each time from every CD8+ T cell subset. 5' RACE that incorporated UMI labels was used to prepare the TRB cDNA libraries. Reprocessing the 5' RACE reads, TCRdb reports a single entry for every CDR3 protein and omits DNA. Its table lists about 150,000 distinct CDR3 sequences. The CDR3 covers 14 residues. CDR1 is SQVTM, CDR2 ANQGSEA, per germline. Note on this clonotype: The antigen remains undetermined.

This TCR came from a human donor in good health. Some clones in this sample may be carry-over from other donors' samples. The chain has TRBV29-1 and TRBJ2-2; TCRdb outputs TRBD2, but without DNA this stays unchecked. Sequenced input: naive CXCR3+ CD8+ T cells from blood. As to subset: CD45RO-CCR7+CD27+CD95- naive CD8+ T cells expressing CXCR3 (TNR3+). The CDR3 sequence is CSAEGEGTPGELFF.